This T cell receptor (beta chain) was identified during a study of cytomegalovirus exposure and HLA in healthy donors. Study context: Approximately 80 million unique TCRs, all from HLA-typed donors, were included in an early release of the data. Of all 400 or so donors who were genotyped, 81% belonged to the Caucasian-associated ancestry cluster. Findings of the study overall: Links to common viral pathogens appeared, in a later analysis, for several of the most significant clusters.

Healthy bone marrow donors formed the donor group. PCR primers comprised 60 Vbeta and 13 Jbeta primers. Sequencing was performed with immunoSEQ multiplex PCR; in TCRdb, only in-frame clones are kept and a portion is missing. The table has 150,000 to 200,000 clones, 84% seen once. The CDR3 totals 14 residues. Trimming shortened V by 6 bases and J by 4 bases, and 15 bases separated the two germline ends. Germline V gives CDR1 MNHEY, CDR2 SMNVEV (reference sequence). Worth noting for this clone: Its matching antigen is unknown.

The specimen was PBMCs. This sequence originates from a man aged 30-40 years in good health and CMV-seronegative. The chain uses TRBV27 and TRBJ1-2; D may be TRBD1 (5 bases). The CDR3, as DNA: TGTGCCAGCAGCCCCGGGCTGGGGGGCTATGGCTACACCTTC. Its translation is CASSPGLGGYGYTF.